The source of this T cell receptor (beta chain) is a study of metastatic and nonmetastatic thyroid tumors. The overall study: Comparative analysis of repertoires was undertaken across blood and tumor or nodule tissue obtained from malignant and benign thyroid patients.

The CDR3 has 16 residues. V shed 0 bases and J shed 2 bases, with 8 bases lying between them. Per the germline V gene, CDR1 is LGHNA and CDR2 is YSLEER. Study-wide results and caveats: It was reported that TCR beta diversity was significantly higher in malignant thyroid tumors than benign nodules, in blood and tumor.

Source study methods: Differences in CDR3 between clinicopathological groups were drawn on to build a classifier intended to discriminate distant-metastatic papillary thyroid cancer patients. TCRdb re-processed the PCR reads through MiXCR. These V and J calls originate from TCRdb's pipeline instead of the authors' own analysis. The sample includes 8,000 to 8,500 clones, about 45% of them seen just once. Thyroid surgery was preceded by no treatment in any patient. By sample share, this clone is large. Its matching antigen is unknown. The receptor comes from a male donor with papillary thyroid cancer or a benign thyroid nodule (not recorded which). Some clones in this sample may be carry-over from other donors' samples. The chain is built from TRBV4-3 and TRBJ2-6; D might be TRBD1 (5 bases). The material sequenced was tumor tissue. CDR3 sequence reads: CASSQEEGAGANVLTF. CDR3 nucleotide sequence: TGCGCCAGCAGCCAAGAAGAAGGGGCTGGGGCCAACGTCCTGACTTTC.